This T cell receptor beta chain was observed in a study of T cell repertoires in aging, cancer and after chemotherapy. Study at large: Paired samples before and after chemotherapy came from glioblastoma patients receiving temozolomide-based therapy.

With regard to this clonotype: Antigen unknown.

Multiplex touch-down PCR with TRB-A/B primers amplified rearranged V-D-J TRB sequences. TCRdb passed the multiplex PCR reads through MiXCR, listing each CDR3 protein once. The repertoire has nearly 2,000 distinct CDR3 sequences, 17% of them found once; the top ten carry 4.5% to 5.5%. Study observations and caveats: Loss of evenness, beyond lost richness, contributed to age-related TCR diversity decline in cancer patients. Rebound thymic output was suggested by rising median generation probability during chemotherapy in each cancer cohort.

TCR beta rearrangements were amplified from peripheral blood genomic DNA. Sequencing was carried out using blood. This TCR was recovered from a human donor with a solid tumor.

The CDR3 sequence is CASLSQPNTGELFF. In DNA, the CDR3 is TGTGCCAGCTTATCTCAGCCGAACACCGGGGAGCTGTTTTTT. The chain links TRBV18 to TRBJ2-2; D is unresolved. CDR3 length: 14 amino acids. CDR1 and CDR2 (germline): KGHSH, LQKENI. Trimming cost V 7 bases and J 0 bases, with 9 bases left between them.